This T cell receptor beta chain was documented in a study of response to subunit inactivated influenza vaccine. Study outcomes and limitations: T cells newly recruited by each seasonal influenza vaccination are few, the authors suggested.

With regard to this clonotype: Its antigen is unknown.

TCRdb re-analysed the RT-PCR reads in MiXCR, keeping a single row per CDR3 protein. The data show 500,000 to 600,000 distinct CDR3 sequences, approximately 15% seen once. CDR1 is SGHRS and CDR2 is YFSETQ in the germline V gene. The CDR3 runs 14 residues. The V gene lost 6 bases and the J gene lost 6 bases, with 19 bases spanning the gap. This chain connects TRBV5-1 to TRBJ2-7; D perhaps matches TRBD2 (7 bases). The input for sequencing was CD4+ T cells sorted from PBMCs, taken roughly 24 months after vaccination. This receptor was taken from a man aged 50 to 69 who received an inactivated influenza vaccine. The DNA of the CDR3 is TGCGCCAGCACCTTATTCGGGGGGCCGGGCGAGCAGTACTTC. It is translated as CASTLFGGPGEQYF.